The present entry profiles one T cell receptor (beta chain) with its context. Original handling: Amplification of reference gene primers was used by the study to estimate nucleated cell counts. Only in-frame clones appear in the TCRdb table, and some are missing; sequencing was by immunoSEQ multiplex PCR. That table gives V, J and clone size, and the DNA gave D and trimming. The sample has roughly 240,000 clones, about 91% seen once. The entry originates in a study of blood T cell repertoires in COVID-19. The V gene lost 2 bases and the J gene lost 11 bases, with 12 bases spanning the gap. Germline CDR1 and CDR2: KGHSH and LQKENI. This CDR3 comprises 12 residues. Enrollees, about 18 to 89 years old, lived in approximately 25 US areas.

The sequenced material came from PBMCs or T cells enriched from blood (not recorded which). This chain joins TRBV18 and TRBJ1-1, with unresolved D. This sequence originates from a middle-aged woman with acute COVID-19. In nucleotides, the CDR3 is TGTGCCAGCTCACCAGAGGTTCCCGTGGCTTTCTTT. As protein: CASSPEVPVAFF.